The rows below give T cell receptor beta chains drawn from one sample of a study of chemoradiotherapy in HPV16-positive cancers. Sequencing was performed with immunoSEQ multiplex PCR; in TCRdb, only in-frame clones are kept and a portion is missing. Of about 68,000 clones detected, 88% appear once; the ten largest clones hold more than 3.5%. The sample here was blood, taken from a patient who underwent chemoradiotherapy. All receptors come from a human donor with HPV-associated anogenital cancer. Each CDR3 is given with its conserved first and last residue. The D gene is left open where the match is weak. Rows may omit the clone size; those that give it use once, few, many or a size class.

V: TRBV29-1
size: NA
D: NA
J: TRBJ2-2
DNA: TGCAGCGCCATACCGCCCATGGGGGTGGGCACCGGGGAGCTGTTTTTT
CDR3: CSAIPPMGVGTGELFF

V: TRBV14
size: NA
D: TRBD1
J: TRBJ2-6
DNA: TGTGCCAGCAGCCAGGTTACAGGGGTGTGGATATACTCTGGGGCCAACGTCCTGACTTTC
CDR3: CASSQVTGVWIYSGANVLTF

V: TRBV11-2
size: NA
D: NA
J: TRBJ2-3
DNA: TGTGCCAGCAGCTTAGACAGGAGGCTGGGTGCGCAGTATTTT
CDR3: CASSLDRRLGAQYF

V: TRBV28
size: NA
D: NA
J: TRBJ1-6
DNA: TGTGCCAGCAGCCCATCTCTGGGAGCAGGGGTTAACTCACCCCTCCACTTT
CDR3: CASSPSLGAGVNSPLHF

V: TRBV7-8
size: NA
D: NA
J: TRBJ2-1
DNA: TGTGCCAGCAGCCCCACAGGGTTCAGGGGTGATGAGCAGTTCTTC
CDR3: CASSPTGFRGDEQFF

V: TRBV27
size: NA
D: NA
J: TRBJ1-2
DNA: TGTGCCAGCAGTTTATTGGGGGCGGCCGGCTACACCTTC
CDR3: CASSLLGAAGYTF

V: TRBV28
size: NA
D: TRBD1
J: TRBJ1-5
DNA: TGTGCCAGCAGCTTCGGACAGGGGAATCAGCCCCAGCATTTT
CDR3: CASSFGQGNQPQHF

V: TRBV5-1
size: NA
D: NA
J: TRBJ1-1
DNA: TGCGCCAGCACCAAAGATGTCAAAGGGAACACTGAAGCTTTCTTT
CDR3: CASTKDVKGNTEAFF

V: TRBV18
size: NA
D: NA
J: TRBJ1-2
DNA: TGTGCCAGCTCACCAGGGTCGCAGGGCAGGAACGGCTACACCTTC
CDR3: CASSPGSQGRNGYTF

V: TRBV7-9
size: NA
D: NA
J: TRBJ2-7
DNA: TGTGCCAGCAGCTGGTCGAGTGAGCAGTACTTC
CDR3: CASSWSSEQYF

V: TRBV14
size: NA
D: NA
J: TRBJ2-3
DNA: TGTGCCAGCAGCGACTTTCGGGTGGATACGCAGTATTTT
CDR3: CASSDFRVDTQYF

V: TRBV14
size: once
D: NA
J: TRBJ1-1
DNA: TGTGCCAGCGGGTGGGGGGTGAACACTGAAGCTTTCTTT
CDR3: CASGWGVNTEAFF